The 28 T cell receptor beta chains given below trace back to one sample, sequenced in a study of T cell changes during pregnancy in multiple sclerosis. Sequenced by immunoSEQ multiplex PCR; TCRdb stores in-frame clones only, minus some. The sample holds under 40,000 clones, around nine tenths seen once. The sample in question was CD4+ T cells from peripheral blood mononuclear cells, obtained before pregnancy. These receptors were obtained from a female donor with multiple sclerosis, enrolled in a pregnancy study.

The genes are TRBV7-2 and TRBJ1-3, with 9 nucleotides matching TRBD1. The junction had 10 bases not matched to a gene; V was cut back by 6 bases and J by 7 bases. CDR1 SGHTA and CDR2 FQGNSA come from the germline V gene. The CDR3 extends over 15 amino acids. In nucleotides, the CDR3 is TGTGCCAGCAGTCCGGACAGGGGAGCCCTTAACACCATATATTTT. The encoded protein is CASSPDRGALNTIYF.

The rearrangement joins TRBV6-4 to TRBJ1-6; D call uncertain. The CDR3 length is 13 residues. Germline-derived CDR1 and CDR2 are MRHNA and SNTAGT. Trimming stripped 2 bases from V and 5 bases from J, with 4 bases between. This CDR3 reads CASSDTNNSPLHF. CDR3 nucleotide sequence: TGTGCCAGCAGTGACACAAATAATTCACCCCTCCACTTT.

The chain is built from TRBV15 and TRBJ1-4, with 9 positions matching TRBD1. CDR1 LNHNV and CDR2 YYDKDF come from the germline V gene (reference sequence). The J segment lost 7 bases and the V segment lost 3 bases, leaving 9 bases of the junction unmatched. This CDR3 is 16 amino acids long. The DNA of the CDR3 is TGTGCCACCAGCAGCCAGCCGGGACAGGGTTTTGAAAAACTGTTTTTT. Its protein product is CATSSQPGQGFEKLFF.

The chain uses TRBV4-3 and TRBJ2-3; TRBD2 matches 9 bases. Per the germline V gene, CDR1 is LGHNA and CDR2 is YSLEER. The CDR3 is 17 amino acids. J was trimmed by 4 bases and V by 0 bases; bases with no gene match: 8. DNA for the CDR3: TGCGCCAGCAGCCAAGATGGGCGGGGGGGGAGCTCAGATACGCAGTATTTT. Translated: CASSQDGRGGSSDTQYF.

The chain has TRBV28 and TRBJ2-5, with TRBD1 matching 7 bases. The CDR3 consists of 14 residues. J was trimmed by 9 bases and V by 5 bases; bases with no gene match: 12. Germline loops: CDR1 MDHEN, CDR2 SYDVKM. This CDR3 reads CASSRLQQGTAQYF. The CDR3 coding sequence is TGTGCCAGCAGTCGCCTGCAACAGGGGACGGCCCAGTACTTC. The whole variable domain, filled in from reference TRBV28 and TRBJ2-5, reads DVKVTQSSRYLVKRTGEKVFLECVQDMDHENMFWYRQDPGLGLRLIYFSYDVKMKEKGDIPEGYSVSREKKERFSLILESASTNQTSMYLCASSRLQQGTAQYFGPGTRLLVL.

The rearrangement joins TRBV7-2 to TRBJ1-4; 7 bases align to TRBD1. The germline gives CDR1 SGHTA, CDR2 FQGNSA. The CDR3 runs to 15 residues. The J segment lost 6 bases and the V segment lost 3 bases, leaving 7 bases of the junction unmatched. The CDR3 bases are TGTGCCAGCAGCTTCACGTACAGGGGTGATGAAAAACTGTTTTTT. It codes for CASSFTYRGDEKLFF.

The chain recombines TRBV30 with TRBJ2-1, with 8 bases that match TRBD2. V shed 0 bases and J 7 bases; nucleotides not matched to a gene: 11. This CDR3 has 16 residues. Germline-derived CDR1 and CDR2 are GTSNPN and SVGIG (reference sequence). The DNA of the CDR3 is TGTGCCTGGAGTGTTGGGGCGGGGGGCCTGGGAAATGAGCAGTTCTTC. This translates into CAWSVGAGGLGNEQFF.

V is TRBV5-6 and J is TRBJ2-3, with a possible D match to TRBD1 (6 bases). The CDR3 covers 15 residues. CDR1 and CDR2 from the germline V gene are SGHDT and YYEEEE. Trimming left V 0 bases short and J 0 bases short, with 8 bases between. The CDR3 sequence: CASSLGGGSTDTQYF. Written as DNA, the CDR3 is TGTGCCAGCAGCTTGGGTGGGGGCAGCACAGATACGCAGTATTTT.

The chain has TRBV2 and TRBJ1-2, with a possible D match to TRBD1 (6 bases). V shed 7 bases and J shed 3 bases, with 12 bases lying between them. Germline CDR1 reads SNHLY; CDR2 reads FYNNEI. This CDR3 comprises 13 residues. The CDR3 region is CASKREGDYGYTF. Written as DNA, the CDR3 is TGTGCCAGCAAAAGGGAGGGGGACTATGGCTACACCTTC.

The chain is built from TRBV5-6 and TRBJ1-1; no reliable D call. The CDR3 loop spans 15 amino acids. Germline CDR1 is SGHDT and CDR2 is YYEEEE. V lost 3 bases to trimming and J lost 1 base, with 13 bases between them. The CDR3 protein is CASSSIRGQNTEAFF. In DNA form, the CDR3 reads TGTGCCAGCAGCTCGATTCGGGGTCAGAACACTGAAGCTTTCTTT.

The chain carries TRBV10-3 and TRBJ2-7; 9 bases line up with TRBD1. CDR1 and CDR2 from the germline V gene are ENHRY and SYGVKD. The CDR3 runs 14 residues. Trimming cost V 8 bases and J 7 bases; bases outside gene matches: 12. CDR3 coding DNA: TGTGCCATCGGCTGGGACAGGGACCCGGGGGAGCAGTACTTC. Its translation is CAIGWDRDPGEQYF.

The chain carries TRBV7-9 and TRBJ1-3; D is unresolved. Germline CDR1 and CDR2: SEHNR and FQNEAQ (reference sequence). Trimming stripped 2 bases from V and 8 bases from J, with 13 bases between. The CDR3 covers 14 residues. The CDR3 here is CASSLSVAADTIYF. In nucleotides, the CDR3 is TGTGCCAGCAGCTTATCTGTGGCCGCGGACACCATATATTTT.

This chain uses TRBV28 with TRBJ2-7; D is undetermined. This CDR3 has 13 residues. Between the trimmed V and J ends, which lost 3 bases and 3 bases, there was a span of 9 bases. Per germline, CDR1 MDHEN and CDR2 SYDVKM. The chain's CDR3 is CASSLQIRYEQYF. The CDR3 DNA reads TGTGCCAGCAGTTTGCAGATTCGCTACGAGCAGTACTTC.

The V call is TRBV7-8, the J call TRBJ2-3; TRBD2 matches at 8 bases. The CDR3 is 15 amino acids. The trim removed 2 bases at V and 0 bases at J, leaving 1 base unmatched. Germline CDR1 reads SGHVS; CDR2 reads FQNEAQ. DNA of the CDR3: TGTGCCAGCAGCTTATCTAGCGGGAGCACAGATACGCAGTATTTT. It encodes CASSLSSGSTDTQYF.

This chain connects TRBV7-3 to TRBJ2-5, with a tentative D call TRBD2 (6 bases). In germline, CDR1 is SGHTA, CDR2 FQGTGA. Trimming pared 2 bases from V and 3 bases from J, leaving 10 bases between. The CDR3 has 14 amino acids. CDR3 protein: CASSLGGTEETQYF. The CDR3 DNA follows: TGTGCCAGCAGCTTAGGGGGGACCGAAGAGACCCAGTACTTC.

This chain joins TRBV7-2 and TRBJ2-3; maybe TRBD1 (5 bases). The CDR3 is 13 residues long. Germline-derived CDR1 and CDR2 are SGHTA and FQGNSA. The germline V and J ends were trimmed by 3 bases and 6 bases, with 10 bases remaining between them. The DNA of the CDR3 is TGTGCCAGCAGCTTTACCAGGGTCGATACGCAGTATTTT. This gives the protein CASSFTRVDTQYF.

This chain's CDR3 is CASSYYGQGNYGYTF. The CDR3 DNA reads TGTGCCAGCAGTTACTATGGACAGGGGAACTATGGCTACACCTTC. The chain carries TRBV6-6 and TRBJ1-2; 9 bases are shared with TRBD1. V lost 1 base to trimming and J lost 2 bases; unmatched junction nucleotides: 2. CDR1 and CDR2 (germline): MNHNY, SVGAGI (reference sequence). This CDR3 is 15 amino acids long.

This clone was observed once. The chain couples TRBV19 to TRBJ2-5; 9 bases fit TRBD1. The V gene end was trimmed by 4 bases and the J gene end by 5 bases; junction bases not matched to a gene: 5. Germline loops: CDR1 LNHDA, CDR2 SQIVND (reference sequence). The CDR3 runs to 14 residues. CDR3: CASSTRTGDETQYF. In nucleotides, the CDR3 is TGTGCCAGTAGTACCCGGACAGGGGACGAGACCCAGTACTTC.

The CDR3 is CASSSSTGMNTEAFF. For the CDR3, the DNA is TGTGCCAGCTCATCCTCTACAGGGATGAACACTGAAGCTTTCTTT. This chain connects TRBV18 to TRBJ1-1, with D possibly TRBD1 on 6 matching bases. Germline-derived CDR1 and CDR2 are KGHSH and LQKENI. The CDR3 covers 15 residues. Trimming shortened V by 5 bases and J by 0 bases, and 13 bases separated the two germline ends.

The J gene is TRBJ1-2, the V gene TRBV9; 7 positions match TRBD1. Looked up from germline, CDR1 is SGDLS and CDR2 is YYNGEE. After removal of 3 bases from V and 2 bases from J, the junction contained 1 base not matched to a gene. CDR3 length: 13 residues. The CDR3 nucleotides are TGTGCCAGCAGCGGGGGACAGAACTATGGCTACACCTTC. As protein: CASSGGQNYGYTF. Full variable domain (remainder filled in from reference TRBV9 and TRBJ1-2): DSGVTQTPKHLITATGQRVTLRCSPRSGDLSVYWYQQSLDQGLQFLIQYYNGEERAKGNILERFSAQQFPDLHSELNLSSLELGDSALYFCASSGGQNYGYTFGSGTRLTVV.

This clone occurred once. The genes are TRBV6-1 and TRBJ1-1; D remains unclear. The CDR3 extends over 13 amino acids. Trimming cost V 4 bases and J 0 bases, with 6 bases left between them. Germline loops: CDR1 MNHNS, CDR2 SASEGT. CDR3 in amino acids: CASSGVVNTEAFF. DNA for the CDR3: TGTGCCAGCAGTGGTGTCGTGAACACTGAAGCTTTCTTT.

The chain carries TRBV10-3 and TRBJ2-3; a weak D match, TRBD2 (5 bases). This CDR3 contains 13 residues. Germline assignment: CDR1 ENHRY and CDR2 SYGVKD. Trimming pared 6 bases from V and 5 bases from J, leaving 12 bases between. For the CDR3, the DNA is TGTGCCATCAGGGTTCTAGCTCGAGATACGCAGTATTTT. Its translation is CAIRVLARDTQYF.

The J gene is TRBJ2-2, the V gene TRBV19; 10 nucleotides align to TRBD2. V gave up 2 bases and J gave up 3 bases; unmatched junction bases: 0. Germline CDR1 LNHDA, CDR2 SQIVND (reference sequence). CDR3 length: 15 residues. CDR3 bases: TGTGCCAGTAGTATACTAGCGGGGGACACCGGGGAGCTGTTTTTT. Translation: CASSILAGDTGELFF.

The V and J genes are TRBV5-5 and TRBJ2-2, with 9 bases that match TRBD2. The germline V gene has CDR1 SGHKS and CDR2 YYEKEE (reference sequence). J gave up 1 base and V 1 base, and 5 bases lay outside the gene matches. The CDR3 is 17 amino acids. The CDR3 region is CASSLRRAGGNTGELFF. The CDR3 coding sequence is TGTGCCAGCAGCTTGCGGCGAGCGGGGGGGAACACCGGGGAGCTGTTTTTT.

The gene calls are TRBV4-1 and TRBJ1-1; TRBD1 aligns across 8 bases. The CDR3 runs 15 residues. Trimming removed 6 bases from V and 4 bases from J; junction bases left unmatched: 10. Germline V CDR1 and CDR2: MGHRA, YSYEKL. CDR3 protein: CASSPQGAWGTEAFF. DNA of the CDR3: TGCGCCAGCAGTCCCCAGGGGGCTTGGGGCACTGAAGCTTTCTTT.

The gene calls are TRBV9 and TRBJ2-7; a possible D gene is TRBD1 (5 bases). The CDR3 sequence is 14 residues long. V lost 10 bases to trimming and J lost 0 bases, with 17 bases between them. The germline gives CDR1 SGDLS, CDR2 YYNGEE. CDR3 bases: TGTGCCGGGGCTGAGGTCGGAACCTCCTACGAGCAGTACTTC. Amino acids: CAGAEVGTSYEQYF.

V usage is TRBV25-1 and J usage is TRBJ2-1; 14 nucleotides align to TRBD2. The CDR3 spans 16 residues. The V segment lost 7 bases and the J segment 4 bases; nucleotides outside the gene matches: 6. The germline gives CDR1 MGHDK, CDR2 SYGVNS. CDR3 protein: CASTRGTSGGYNEQFF. CDR3 DNA: TGTGCCAGCACTCGAGGGACTAGCGGGGGTTACAATGAGCAGTTCTTC. The variable domain in full, with the rest retrieved from reference TRBV25-1 and TRBJ2-1, is EADIYQTPRYLVIGTGKKITLECSQTMGHDKMYWYQQDPGMELHLIHYSYGVNSTEKGDLSSESTVSRIRTEHFPLTLESARPSHTSQYLCASTRGTSGGYNEQFFGPGTRLTVL.

V is TRBV4-3 and J is TRBJ2-1; 8 nucleotides match TRBD2. V lost 0 bases and J lost 7; bases outside the gene matches: 11. The CDR3 length is 17 residues. CDR1 and CDR2 from the germline V gene are LGHNA and YSLEER. The chain's CDR3 is CASSQDFKGLVRNEQFF. The CDR3 DNA sequence: TGCGCCAGCAGCCAAGATTTCAAGGGACTAGTGAGAAATGAGCAGTTCTTC.